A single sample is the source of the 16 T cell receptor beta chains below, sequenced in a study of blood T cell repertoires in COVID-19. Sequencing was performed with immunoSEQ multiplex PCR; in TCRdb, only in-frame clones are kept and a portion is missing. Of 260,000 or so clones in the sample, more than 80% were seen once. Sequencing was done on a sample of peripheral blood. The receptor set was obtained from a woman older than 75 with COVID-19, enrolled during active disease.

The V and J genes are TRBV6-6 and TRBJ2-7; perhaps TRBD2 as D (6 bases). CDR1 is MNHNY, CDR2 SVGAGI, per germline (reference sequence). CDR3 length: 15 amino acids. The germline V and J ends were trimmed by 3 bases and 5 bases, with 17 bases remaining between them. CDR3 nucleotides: TGTGCCAGCAGTTATAAAGGACCTGGGGAGGACGAGCAGTACTTC. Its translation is CASSYKGPGEDEQYF.

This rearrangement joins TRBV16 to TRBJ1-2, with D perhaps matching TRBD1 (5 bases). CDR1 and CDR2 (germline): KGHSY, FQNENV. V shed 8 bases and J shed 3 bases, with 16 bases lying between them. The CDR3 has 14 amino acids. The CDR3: CASLGAGRDYGYTF. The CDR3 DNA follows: TGTGCCAGCCTAGGGGCAGGACGCGACTATGGCTACACCTTC. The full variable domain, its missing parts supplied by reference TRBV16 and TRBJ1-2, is GEEVAQTPKHLVRGEGQKAKLYCAPIKGHSYVFWYQQVLKNEFKFLISFQNENVFDETGMPKERFSAKCLPNSPCSLEIQATKLEDSAVYFCASLGAGRDYGYTFGSGTRLTVV.

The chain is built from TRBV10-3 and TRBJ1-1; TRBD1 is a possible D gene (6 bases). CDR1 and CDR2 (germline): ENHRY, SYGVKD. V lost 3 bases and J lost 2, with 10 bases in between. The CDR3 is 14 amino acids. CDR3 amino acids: CAISDRGPNTEAFF. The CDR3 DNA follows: TGTGCCATCAGTGACAGGGGCCCCAACACTGAAGCTTTCTTT.

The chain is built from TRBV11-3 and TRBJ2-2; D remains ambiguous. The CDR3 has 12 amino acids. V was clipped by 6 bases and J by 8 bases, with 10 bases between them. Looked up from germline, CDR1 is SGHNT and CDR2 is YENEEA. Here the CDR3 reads CASSLDGGELFF. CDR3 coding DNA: TGTGCCAGCAGTCTAGATGGGGGGGAGCTGTTTTTT.

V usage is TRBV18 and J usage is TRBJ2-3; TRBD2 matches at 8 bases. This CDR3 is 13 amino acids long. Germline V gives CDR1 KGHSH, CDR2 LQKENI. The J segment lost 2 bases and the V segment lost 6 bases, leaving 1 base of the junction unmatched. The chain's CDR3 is CASSSGVTDTQYF. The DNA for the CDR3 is TGTGCCAGCTCTAGCGGGGTCACAGATACGCAGTATTTT. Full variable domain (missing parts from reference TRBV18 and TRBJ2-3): NAGVMQNPRHLVRRRGQEARLRCSPMKGHSHVYWYRQLPEEGLKFMVYLQKENIIDESGMPKERFSAEFPKEGPSILRIQQVVRGDSAAYFCASSSGVTDTQYFGPGTRLTVL.

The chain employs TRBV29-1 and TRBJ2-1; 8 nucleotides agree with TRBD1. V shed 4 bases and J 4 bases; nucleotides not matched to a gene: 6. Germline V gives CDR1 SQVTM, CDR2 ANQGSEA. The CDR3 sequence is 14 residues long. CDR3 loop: CSVGPGQEYNEQFF. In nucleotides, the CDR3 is TGCAGCGTTGGACCGGGACAGGAGTACAATGAGCAGTTCTTC.

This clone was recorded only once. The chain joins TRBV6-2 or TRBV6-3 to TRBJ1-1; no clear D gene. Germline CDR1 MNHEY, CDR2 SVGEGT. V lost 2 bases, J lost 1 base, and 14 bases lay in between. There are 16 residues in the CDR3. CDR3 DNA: TGTGCCAGCAGTTACGGCGGGAACAGACGGAACACTGAAGCTTTCTTT. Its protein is CASSYGGNRRNTEAFF.

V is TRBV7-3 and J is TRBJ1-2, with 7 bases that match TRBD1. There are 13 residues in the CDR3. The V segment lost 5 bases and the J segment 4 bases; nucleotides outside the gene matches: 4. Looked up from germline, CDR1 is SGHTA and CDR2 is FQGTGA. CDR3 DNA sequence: TGTGCCAGCAGCCGACAGGGAGGCTATGGCTACACCTTC. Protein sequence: CASSRQGGYGYTF.

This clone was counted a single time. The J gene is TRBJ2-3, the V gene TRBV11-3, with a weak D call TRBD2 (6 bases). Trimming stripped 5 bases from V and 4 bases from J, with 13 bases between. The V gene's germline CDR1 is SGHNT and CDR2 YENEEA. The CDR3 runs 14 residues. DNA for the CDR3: TGTGCCAGCAGCCCCGGGAGAGGCGCAGATACGCAGTATTTT. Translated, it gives CASSPGRGADTQYF.

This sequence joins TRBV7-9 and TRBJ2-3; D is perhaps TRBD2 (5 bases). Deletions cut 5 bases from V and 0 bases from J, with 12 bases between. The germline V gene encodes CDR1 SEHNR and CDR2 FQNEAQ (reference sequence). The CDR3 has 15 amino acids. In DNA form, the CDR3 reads TGTGCCAGCAGCCCGCCGGGGAGTAGCACAGATACGCAGTATTTT. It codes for CASSPPGSSTDTQYF.

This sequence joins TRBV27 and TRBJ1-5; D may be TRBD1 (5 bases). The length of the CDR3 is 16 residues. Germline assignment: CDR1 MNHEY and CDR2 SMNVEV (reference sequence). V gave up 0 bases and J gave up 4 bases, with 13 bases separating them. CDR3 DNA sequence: TGTGCCAGCAGTTTATCCCCAGGGCGGGGGAATCAGCCCCAGCATTTT. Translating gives CASSLSPGRGNQPQHF.

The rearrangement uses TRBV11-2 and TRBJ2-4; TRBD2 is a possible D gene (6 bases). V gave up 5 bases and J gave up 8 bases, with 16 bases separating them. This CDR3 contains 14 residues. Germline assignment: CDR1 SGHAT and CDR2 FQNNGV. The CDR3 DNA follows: TGTGCCAGCAGCCCAGGAGGGGCCCGGGACATTCAGTACTTC. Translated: CASSPGGARDIQYF.

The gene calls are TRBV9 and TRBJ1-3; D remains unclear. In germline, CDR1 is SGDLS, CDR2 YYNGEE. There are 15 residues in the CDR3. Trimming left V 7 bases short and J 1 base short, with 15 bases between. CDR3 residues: CASSREGASGNTIYF. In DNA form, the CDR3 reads TGTGCCAGCTCGCGGGAGGGTGCGTCTGGAAACACCATATATTTT.

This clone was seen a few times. The CDR3 DNA reads TGTGCCAGCAGCTTAGCGGGACTAGCGAATCAGTATTTT. This codes for CASSLAGLANQYF. The chain combines TRBV7-9 with TRBJ2-3; 10 nucleotides match TRBD2. V lost 0 bases, J lost 12 bases, and 3 bases stayed unmatched. Germline V gene data show CDR1 as SEHNR and CDR2 as FQNEAQ (reference sequence). The CDR3 runs 13 residues.

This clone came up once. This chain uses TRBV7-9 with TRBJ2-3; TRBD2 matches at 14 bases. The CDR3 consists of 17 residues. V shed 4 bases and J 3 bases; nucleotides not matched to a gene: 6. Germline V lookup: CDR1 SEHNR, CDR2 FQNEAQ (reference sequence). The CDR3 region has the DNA TGTGCCAGCAGCTCTAGGAGGACTAGCGGGGGGACAGATACGCAGTATTTT. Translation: CASSSRRTSGGTDTQYF.

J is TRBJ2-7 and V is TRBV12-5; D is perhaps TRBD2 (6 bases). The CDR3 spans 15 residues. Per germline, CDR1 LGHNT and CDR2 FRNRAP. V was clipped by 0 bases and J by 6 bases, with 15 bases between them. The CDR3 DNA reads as TGTGCTAGTGGTTTGGTGCGGGGTCAGCATCCCGAGCAGTACTTC. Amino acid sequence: CASGLVRGQHPEQYF.